The table lists the clone carrying this T cell receptor (beta chain) with many counts. Its target is not known. CDR1 and CDR2 (germline): ENHRY, SYGVKD. Unmatched junction bases numbered 1, after V lost 4 bases and J lost 2 bases. This CDR3 region has 15 residues. This sample is part of a study of HIV-infected patients and healthy controls. Overall study results and limits: CMV-associated CDR3s mostly grew nonsignificantly during therapy, while HIV-associated CDR3s declined significantly.

Reverse transcription used approximately 500 ng RNA and constant-region primers for alpha and beta. Using multiplexing indices, alpha and beta chain libraries were generated apart by chain-specific third strand synthesis. Second strand DNA was synthesized using a primer at the SP2 site. One entry per CDR3 protein results from TCRdb running MiXCR on the 5' RACE reads. The sample has 19,000 or so distinct CDR3 sequences; 8.5% to 9% are singletons. Follow-up blood was drawn about 14 weeks, roughly three months, after antiretroviral therapy began. Whole blood was used without fractionation, so all unsorted peripheral T cells were included.

The receptor was derived from an adult with HIV infection. This chain uses TRBV10-3 with TRBJ2-3; 12 nucleotides align to TRBD2. The sample was blood, taken during antiretroviral therapy. For the CDR3, the DNA is TGTGCCATCAGTGGGACTAGCGGGGCCACAGATACGCAGTATTTT. This encodes CAISGTSGATDTQYF.